This T cell receptor (beta chain) was found in a study of control samples from healthy donors and cancer patients. CDR1 SGDLS and CDR2 YYNGEE come from the germline V gene. The J segment lost 7 bases and the V segment lost 0 bases, leaving 1 base of the junction unmatched. The CDR3 totals 14 residues. Using immunoSEQ multiplex PCR, the repertoire was profiled, and TCRdb retains in-frame clones only, with some absent. The table lists tens of thousands of clones, over 90% of them singletons. The J gene is TRBJ2-1, the V gene TRBV9; 10 nucleotides match TRBD2. The receptor comes from a woman between 45 and 65 years old with head and neck cancer. Sequenced input: PBMCs. The CDR3 nucleotides are TGTGCCAGCAGCGTAGCTAGCGGGAGAAATGAGCAGTTCTTC. The encoded protein is CASSVASGRNEQFF.